This TCR beta chain was captured in a study of T-cell reconstitution after alpha-beta-depleted transplantation in children. Study results and caveats: A year post-transplant, T-cell counts and diversity derived mostly from newly produced T cells. Alpha-beta T cells present about two months after transplant were reported to originate from several hundred expanded graft clones.

TCRbeta library preparation incorporated unique molecular identifiers. TCRdb reanalysed the PCR reads using MiXCR and keeps one entry per CDR3 protein. The sample includes around 240,000 distinct CDR3 sequences, around 7.8% of them seen just once. This clonotype was picked up many times. Its specificity is unknown. Trimming stripped 3 bases from V and 0 bases from J, with 6 bases between. The CDR3 loop spans 13 amino acids. The sequencing here drew on PBMCs, mostly from graft donor cells, taken 180 days after TCRalphabeta/CD19-depleted stem cell transplant. The chain recombines TRBV12-3 or TRBV12-4 with TRBJ2-7; no clear D gene. This TCR was recovered from a male patient under 18 who had a stem cell transplant for acute lymphoblastic leukemia, so the T cells may come from the graft donor. The DNA of the CDR3 is TGTGCCAGCAGTTTCTGCACCTCCTACGAGCAGTACTTC. It specifies CASSFCTSYEQYF.